The TCR beta chain described here comes from a study of blood T cell repertoires in COVID-19. Study-level information: Collection of acute and convalescent COVID-19 samples took place in the United States, Italy and Spain. The cDNA or gDNA used as material had been derived from T cells, B-cell-depleted T cells, or PBMCs.

Original methodology: Reference gene primers were amplified, and this amplification served to estimate nucleated cell counts. Assay used: immunoSEQ multiplex PCR; TCRdb lists only in-frame clones, some missing. V and J calls and clone size are given by that table; D and trimming were obtained from the DNA. The sample has roughly 55,000 clones; around 90% are singletons. Germline CDR1 reads SNHLY; CDR2 reads FYNNEI. The CDR3 is 15 residues long. Trimming took off 0 bases at V and 4 bases at J, with 12 bases between the two ends. This sequence joins TRBV2 and TRBJ1-2; maybe TRBD1 (6 bases). Sequenced: peripheral blood. The TCR sequence derives from a human donor with active COVID-19. The donor label of this sample is uncertain. The CDR3 here is CASSEAWTVVYGYTF. The CDR3 nucleotides are TGTGCCAGCAGTGAAGCATGGACAGTAGTCTATGGCTACACCTTC.